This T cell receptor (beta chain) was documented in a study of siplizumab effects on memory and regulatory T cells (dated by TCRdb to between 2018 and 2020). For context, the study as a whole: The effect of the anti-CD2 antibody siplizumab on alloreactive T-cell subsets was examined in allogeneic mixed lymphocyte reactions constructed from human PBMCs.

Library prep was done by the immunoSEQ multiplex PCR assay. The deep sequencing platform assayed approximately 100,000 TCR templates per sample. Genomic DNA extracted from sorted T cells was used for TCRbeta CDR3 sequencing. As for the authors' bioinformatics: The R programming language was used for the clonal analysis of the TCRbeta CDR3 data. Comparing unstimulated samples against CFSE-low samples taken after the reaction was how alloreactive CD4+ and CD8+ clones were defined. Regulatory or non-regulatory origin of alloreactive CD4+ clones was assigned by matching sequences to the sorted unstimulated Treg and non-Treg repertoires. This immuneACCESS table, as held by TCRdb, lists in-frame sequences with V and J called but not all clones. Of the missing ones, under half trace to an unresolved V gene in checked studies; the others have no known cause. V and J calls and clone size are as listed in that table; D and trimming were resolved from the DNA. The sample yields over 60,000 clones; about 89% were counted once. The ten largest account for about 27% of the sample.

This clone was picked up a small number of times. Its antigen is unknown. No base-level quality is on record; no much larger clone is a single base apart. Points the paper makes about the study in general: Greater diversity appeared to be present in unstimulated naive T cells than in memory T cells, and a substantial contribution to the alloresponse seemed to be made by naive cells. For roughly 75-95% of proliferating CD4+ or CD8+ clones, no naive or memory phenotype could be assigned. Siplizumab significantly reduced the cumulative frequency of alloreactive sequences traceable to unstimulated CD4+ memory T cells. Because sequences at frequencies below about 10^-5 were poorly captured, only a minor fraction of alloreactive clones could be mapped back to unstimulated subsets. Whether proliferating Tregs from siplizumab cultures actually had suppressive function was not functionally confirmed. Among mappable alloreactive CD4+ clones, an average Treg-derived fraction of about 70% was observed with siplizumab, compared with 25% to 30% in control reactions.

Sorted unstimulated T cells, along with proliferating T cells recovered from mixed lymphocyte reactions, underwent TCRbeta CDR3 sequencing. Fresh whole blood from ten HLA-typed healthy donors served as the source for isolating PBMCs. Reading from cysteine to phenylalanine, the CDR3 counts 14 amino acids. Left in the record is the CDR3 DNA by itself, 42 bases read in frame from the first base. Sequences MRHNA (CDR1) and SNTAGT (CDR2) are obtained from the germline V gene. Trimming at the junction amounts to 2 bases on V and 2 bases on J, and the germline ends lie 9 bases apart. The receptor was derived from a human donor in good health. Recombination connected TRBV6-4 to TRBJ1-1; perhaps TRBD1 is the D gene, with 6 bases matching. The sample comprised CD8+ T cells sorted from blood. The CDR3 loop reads CASSDTDSNTEAFF. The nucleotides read TGTGCCAGCAGTGACACGGACAGTAACACTGAAGCTTTCTTT.